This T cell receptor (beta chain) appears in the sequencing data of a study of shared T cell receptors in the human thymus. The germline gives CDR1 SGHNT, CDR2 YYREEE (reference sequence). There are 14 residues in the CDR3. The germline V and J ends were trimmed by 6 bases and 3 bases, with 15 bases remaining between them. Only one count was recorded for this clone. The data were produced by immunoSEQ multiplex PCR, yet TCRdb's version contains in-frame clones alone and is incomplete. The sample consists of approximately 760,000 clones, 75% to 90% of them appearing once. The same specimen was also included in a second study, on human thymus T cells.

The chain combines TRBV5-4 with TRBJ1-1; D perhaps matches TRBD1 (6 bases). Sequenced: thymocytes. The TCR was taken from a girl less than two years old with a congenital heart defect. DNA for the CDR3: TGTGCCAGCACGAACAGGGCGGGGGACACTGAAGCTTTCTTT. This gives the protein CASTNRAGDTEAFF.